This TCR beta chain was sequenced in a study of T cell responses to AZD1222 COVID-19 vaccine. Study-wide results and caveats: Baseline seropositivity occurred in only six AZD1222 recipients.

Repertoires were generated with immunoSEQ multiplex PCR, while TCRdb's copy carries only in-frame clones and drops some. The table lists around 120,000 clones, around 83% of them singletons, with roughly a quarter in the top ten. As concerns this clone: Its antigen is unknown.

The CDR3 spans 15 residues. V was shortened by 3 bases and J by 7 bases, with 19 bases between the two germline ends. Germline loops: CDR1 SGHVS, CDR2 FNYEAQ. This specimen was peripheral blood, taken 28 days after the second AZD1222 dose. This sequence was found in an adult who received the AZD1222 COVID-19 vaccine. The chain uses TRBV7-6 and TRBJ2-7; weak D call: TRBD2 (6 bases). CDR3 in amino acids: CASSLGPGAAREQYF. CDR3 DNA: TGTGCCAGCAGCTTGGGTCCGGGAGCAGCTCGGGAGCAGTACTTC.